Listed here are 20 T cell receptor beta chains from one sample, sequenced in a study of blood T cell repertoires in COVID-19. The repertoire was sequenced with immunoSEQ multiplex PCR; TCRdb's copy has only in-frame clones and lacks some. Seen here are almost 250,000 clones, around 90% observed once, and the top ten hold about 1.5%. The sequencing sample was made of PBMCs or T cells enriched from blood (not recorded which). Receptor source: a woman aged 50 to 60 who had recovered from COVID-19.

The V and J genes are TRBV18 and TRBJ1-2, with 7 positions matching TRBD1. Trimming at V came to 4 bases and at J to 14 bases, leaving 13 bases not matched to a gene. The CDR3 runs 13 residues. Germline CDR1 reads KGHSH; CDR2 reads LQKENI. In DNA, the CDR3 is TGTGCCAGCTCACAGGGAACAGGGGAGCTAAAGACCTTC. This encodes CASSQGTGELKTF.

The chain has TRBV2 and TRBJ2-7; a possible D gene is TRBD1 (6 bases). Germline V gene sequence: CDR1 SNHLY, CDR2 FYNNEI. Trimming removed 0 bases at V and 3 bases at J, with 9 bases between. The CDR3 spans 14 residues. The CDR3 reads CASSEAQGSYEQYF. CDR3 nucleotides: TGTGCCAGCAGTGAAGCGCAGGGGAGCTACGAGCAGTACTTC. The full variable domain, rest sourced from reference TRBV2 and TRBJ2-7, is EPEVTQTPSHQVTQMGQEVILRCVPISNHLYFYWYRQILGQKVEFLVSFYNNEISEKSEIFDDQFSVERPDGSNFTLKIRSTKLEDSAMYFCASSEAQGSYEQYFGPGTRLTVT.

The V and J genes are TRBV27 and TRBJ2-3, with D perhaps TRBD2 (6 bases). CDR1 is MNHEY and CDR2 is SMNVEV in the germline V gene (reference sequence). CDR3 size: 15 residues. Deletions cut 3 bases from V and 2 bases from J, with 12 bases between. CDR3 DNA sequence: TGTGCCAGCAGTTTGATAGCGGCTCACACAGATACGCAGTATTTT. It codes for CASSLIAAHTDTQYF.

The chain employs TRBV3-1 (or the pseudogene TRBV3-2) and TRBJ2-7, with a weak D call TRBD1 (6 bases). The CDR3 covers 17 residues. V was trimmed by 3 bases and J by 3 bases, leaving 21 bases between them. Germline assignment: CDR1 LGHDT and CDR2 YNNKEL (reference sequence). Here the CDR3 DNA reads TGTGCCAGCAGCCACTTGGGGGCGACAAAAAGTAACTACGAGCAGTACTTC. Translating it yields CASSHLGATKSNYEQYF.

The chain combines TRBV5-1 with TRBJ2-1; D gene unclear. CDR1 is SGHRS and CDR2 is YFSETQ in the germline V gene. V gave up 3 bases and J gave up 8 bases, with 24 bases separating them. CDR3 length equals 17 residues. CDR3 nucleotides: TGCGCCAGCAGCTCCCCCCCCGGAATAGCAAGTTTATATGAGCAGTTCTTC. This encodes CASSSPPGIASLYEQFF.

This clone was seen only a few times. This chain links TRBV9 with TRBJ1-6; 7 bases line up with TRBD1. Germline assignment: CDR1 SGDLS and CDR2 YYNGEE. Losses at the gene ends were 2 bases for V and 7 bases for J; bases not matched to a gene: 3. The CDR3 has 14 amino acids. CDR3 nucleotide sequence: TGTGCCAGCAGCGTGGGACAGAAAAATTCACCCCTCCACTTT. It is translated as CASSVGQKNSPLHF.

The rearrangement links TRBV28 to TRBJ1-1; 8 bases agree with TRBD1. This CDR3 region has 15 residues. In germline, CDR1 is MDHEN, CDR2 SYDVKM. V was pared by 2 bases and J by 5 bases, with 7 bases of the junction left unmatched. The CDR3 here is CASSLSLRGPTEAFF. As DNA, the CDR3 is TGTGCCAGCAGTTTAAGTCTCAGGGGGCCAACTGAAGCTTTCTTT.

Notes on this clone: The sample contains more than one DNA sequence encoding this CDR3. This rearrangement joins TRBV18 to TRBJ2-7, with TRBD2 identical over 9 bases. Per germline, CDR1 KGHSH and CDR2 LQKENI. The CDR3 runs 13 residues. With V trimmed by 3 bases and J by 4 bases, 1 base remained unmatched. CDR3 in DNA: TGTGCCAGCTCACCTGCGGGAGGGTACGAGCAGTACTTC. It is translated as CASSPAGGYEQYF.

This chain uses TRBV7-2 with TRBJ2-1; 11 bases align to TRBD2. Germline CDR1 reads SGHTA; CDR2 reads FQGNSA. V shed 3 bases, J shed 10 bases, and the junction held 8 bases outside the gene matches. The CDR3 is made up of 15 amino acids. CDR3 in amino acids: CASSFGLAGYEEQFF. In nucleotides, the CDR3 is TGTGCCAGCAGCTTCGGACTAGCGGGCTACGAGGAGCAGTTCTTC.

About this clone: Other DNA sequences within the sample encode an identical CDR3. The rearrangement joins TRBV28 to TRBJ2-5; 14 bases agree with TRBD2. CDR3 length: 15 residues. Germline V lookup: CDR1 MDHEN, CDR2 SYDVKM. J lost 4 bases, V lost 5 bases, and 3 bases had no gene match. The CDR3 reads CASSPGLAGVETQYF. The CDR3 DNA reads as TGTGCCAGCAGTCCGGGACTAGCGGGAGTAGAGACCCAGTACTTC.

This clone has just one count. The chain couples TRBV21-1 to TRBJ2-2; TRBD2, the D gene given by the table, was not confirmed from the DNA. TRBV21-1 is reported as a pseudogene. The CDR3 has 16 amino acids. CDR3 sequence reads: CASSIGAGMNTGELFF. As DNA, the CDR3 is TGTGCCAGCAGCATCGGTGCGGGAATGAACACCGGGGAGCTGTTTTTT.

On this clone: The same CDR3 also results from other DNA sequences found in this sample. The gene calls are TRBV28 and TRBJ1-4; 9 positions match TRBD1. V lost 6 bases and J lost 8; bases outside the gene matches: 10. The length of the CDR3 is 15 residues. CDR1 and CDR2 (germline): MDHEN, SYDVKM. CDR3 DNA sequence: TGTGCCAGCAGCTTACCGGGACAGGGTGGAGAAAAACTGTTTTTT. Amino acids: CASSLPGQGGEKLFF. Drawing the rest from reference TRBV28 and TRBJ1-4, the complete variable domain is DVKVTQSSRYLVKRTGEKVFLECVQDMDHENMFWYRQDPGLGLRLIYFSYDVKMKEKGDIPEGYSVSREKKERFSLILESASTNQTSMYLCASSLPGQGGEKLFFGSGTQLSVL.

This clone was picked up a small number of times. The chain uses TRBV28 and TRBJ1-1, with 8 positions matching TRBD1. Germline values: CDR1 MDHEN, CDR2 SYDVKM. The CDR3 loop spans 15 amino acids. Trimming at V came to 5 bases and at J to 5 bases, leaving 10 bases not matched to a gene. CDR3 sequence: CASSTPTGGWTEAFF. CDR3 bases: TGTGCCAGCAGTACTCCTACAGGGGGTTGGACTGAAGCTTTCTTT.

The rearrangement joins TRBV30 to TRBJ2-7; D unresolved. Germline-derived CDR1 and CDR2 are GTSNPN and SVGIG (reference sequence). V was pared by 8 bases and J by 6 bases, with 17 bases between. The CDR3 is 12 amino acids. The CDR3 nucleotides read TGTGCCGCCGATGGCCAGTTTTTCGAGCAGTACTTC. Translated, it gives CAADGQFFEQYF.

The chain has TRBV29-1 and TRBJ1-1, with D maybe TRBD1 (6 bases). The CDR3 has 13 amino acids. Germline loops: CDR1 SQVTM, CDR2 ANQGSEA. Trimming shortened V by 7 bases and J by 1 base, and 13 bases separated the two germline ends. The CDR3 sequence is CSAGDTKNTEAFF. CDR3 nucleotide sequence: TGCAGCGCTGGGGACACTAAGAACACTGAAGCTTTCTTT.

The J gene is TRBJ1-1, the V gene TRBV10-3; 7 nucleotides align to TRBD1. Trimming at V came to 3 bases and at J to 4 bases, leaving 8 bases not matched to a gene. The CDR3 is 15 residues long. CDR1 and CDR2 (germline): ENHRY, SYGVKD. The CDR3 DNA is TGTGCCATCAGTGAACCTCTACAGGGGCCCACTGAAGCTTTCTTT. Translated, it gives CAISEPLQGPTEAFF.

The V gene is TRBV28, the J gene TRBJ1-1; 7 bases are shared with TRBD1. Germline V CDR1 and CDR2: MDHEN, SYDVKM. V lost 4 bases to trimming and J lost 2 bases; unmatched junction nucleotides: 7. The CDR3 extends over 15 amino acids. The CDR3 sequence is CASSSHGQVNTEAFF. CDR3 sequence (DNA): TGTGCCAGCAGTTCACACGGACAGGTAAACACTGAAGCTTTCTTT.

The sample holds one count of this clone. The chain has TRBV5-1 and TRBJ2-1; TRBD2 matches at 8 bases. The CDR3 runs to 15 residues. Germline V gives CDR1 SGHRS, CDR2 YFSETQ. Unmatched junction bases numbered 8, after V lost 5 bases and J lost 4 bases. The CDR3 reads CASRPTSGQYNEQFF. In nucleotides, the CDR3 is TGCGCCAGCAGACCAACTAGCGGCCAATACAATGAGCAGTTCTTC.

This clone was detected once. This chain connects TRBV28 to TRBJ1-5; 8 bases line up with TRBD1. The CDR3 is 15 amino acids. Germline values: CDR1 MDHEN, CDR2 SYDVKM. Losses at the gene ends were 6 bases for V and 6 bases for J; bases not matched to a gene: 10. CDR3: CASSLFGQGGQPQHF. As DNA, the CDR3 is TGTGCCAGCAGCCTTTTCGGACAGGGCGGTCAGCCCCAGCATTTT.

The V call is TRBV27, the J call TRBJ1-1, with D tentatively TRBD1 (5 bases). V lost 2 bases, J lost 3 bases, and 7 bases lay in between. Germline V CDR1 and CDR2: MNHEY, SMNVEV (reference sequence). The CDR3 runs to 13 residues. The CDR3 sequence is CASSLGGDTEAFF. In nucleotides, the CDR3 is TGTGCCAGCAGTTTAGGGGGGGACACTGAAGCTTTCTTT.